This TCR beta chain was captured in a study of T cell repertoires in cytomegalovirus infection. One entry per CDR3 protein results from TCRdb running MiXCR on the reads. The sample contains about 250,000 distinct CDR3 sequences, more than 15% of which appear only once. Sequenced sample: CD8+ T cells from PBMCs. The source is a human donor in good health (CMV status not recorded). Some clones in this sample may be carry-over from other donors' samples.

CDR3 protein: CASSLPGQVRYEQFF. The CDR3 nucleotides are TGTGCCAGCAGTCTCCCTGGACAGGTTCGTTATGAGCAGTTCTTC. The chain employs TRBV12-3 or TRBV12-4 and TRBJ2-1; 7 bases match TRBD1. Trimming at V came to 5 bases and at J to 8 bases, leaving 12 bases not matched to a gene. The CDR3 has 15 residues.